This TCR beta chain was sequenced for a study of blood T cell repertoires in COVID-19. Original handling: The assay estimated nucleated cells by amplifying reference gene primers. The data were produced by immunoSEQ multiplex PCR, yet TCRdb's version contains in-frame clones alone and is incomplete. V and J calls and clone size are copied from that table; D and trimming were computed from the DNA. The repertoire holds about 190,000 clones, with roughly 73% as singletons. V was clipped by 5 bases and J by 7 bases; unmatched bases: 9. Germline assignment: CDR1 LNHDA and CDR2 SQIVND (reference sequence). This CDR3 is built from 16 residues.

The specimen was peripheral blood. The receptor was derived from a woman of 80 years or more with active or convalescent COVID-19. The chain joins TRBV19 to TRBJ1-6, with 9 bases matching TRBD1. The CDR3 DNA is TGTGCCAGTAGTTTCCCGGGACAGGGTTGGAATTCACCCCTCCACTTT. It is translated as CASSFPGQGWNSPLHF.